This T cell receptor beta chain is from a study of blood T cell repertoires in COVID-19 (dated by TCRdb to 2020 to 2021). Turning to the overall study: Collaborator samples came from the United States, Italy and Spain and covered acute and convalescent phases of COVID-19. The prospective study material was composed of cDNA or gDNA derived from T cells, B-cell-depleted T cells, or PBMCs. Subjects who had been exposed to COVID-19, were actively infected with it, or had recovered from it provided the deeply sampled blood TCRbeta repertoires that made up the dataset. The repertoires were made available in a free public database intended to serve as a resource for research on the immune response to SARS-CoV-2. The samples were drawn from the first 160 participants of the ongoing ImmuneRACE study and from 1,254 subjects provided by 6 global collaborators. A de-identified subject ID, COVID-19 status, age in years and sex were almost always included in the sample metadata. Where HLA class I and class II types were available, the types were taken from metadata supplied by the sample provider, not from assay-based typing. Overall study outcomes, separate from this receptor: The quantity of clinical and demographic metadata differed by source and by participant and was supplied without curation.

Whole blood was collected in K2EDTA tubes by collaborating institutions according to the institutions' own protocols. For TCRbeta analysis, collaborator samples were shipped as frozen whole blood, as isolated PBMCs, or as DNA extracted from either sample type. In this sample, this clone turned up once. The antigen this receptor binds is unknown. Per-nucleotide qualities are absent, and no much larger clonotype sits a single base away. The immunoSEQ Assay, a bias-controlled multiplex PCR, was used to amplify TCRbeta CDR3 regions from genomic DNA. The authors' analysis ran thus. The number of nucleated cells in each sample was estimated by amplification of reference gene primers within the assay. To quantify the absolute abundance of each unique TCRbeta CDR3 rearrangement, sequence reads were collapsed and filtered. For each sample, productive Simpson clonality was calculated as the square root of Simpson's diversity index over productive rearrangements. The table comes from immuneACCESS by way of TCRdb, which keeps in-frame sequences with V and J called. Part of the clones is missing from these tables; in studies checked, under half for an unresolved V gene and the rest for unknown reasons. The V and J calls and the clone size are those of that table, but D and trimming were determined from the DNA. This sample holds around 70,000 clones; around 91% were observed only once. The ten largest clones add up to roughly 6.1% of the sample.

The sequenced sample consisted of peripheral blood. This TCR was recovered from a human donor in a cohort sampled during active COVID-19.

CDR3 reads: CASSQDFRTPVYEQYF. The DNA sequence is TGTGCCAGCAGCCAGGACTTTAGGACTCCGGTATACGAGCAGTACTTC. Rearrangement joined TRBV3-1 (or the pseudogene TRBV3-2) to TRBJ2-7; the D segment could be TRBD2, given 5 matching bases. Deletion took 3 bases off V and 4 bases off J, with a span of 19 bases between the germline ends. The germline V gene (reference sequence) yields LGHDT for CDR1 and YNNKEL for CDR2. Spanning cysteine to phenylalanine, the CDR3 consists of 16 amino acids. CDR3 DNA is the only sequence kept; it has 48 bases, read in frame from the first base.